The clone carrying this TCR beta chain was seen just once. The sample has other DNA sequences that encode this CDR3 too. The data stem from a study of shared clonotypes between healthy human individuals. The investigators split CD4+ cells into a CD45RA+ naive subset and a CD45RA-negative memory subset. Germline CDR1 MDHEN, CDR2 SYDVKM. The CDR3 extends over 12 amino acids. V lost 3 bases to trimming and J lost 5 bases, with 7 bases between them. Here immunoSEQ multiplex PCR was the method, and the copy in TCRdb shows in-frame clones only, minus some. The sample lists around 1.6 million clones; 95% to 99% were seen once.

The specimen was naive CD4+ T cells sorted from blood. Indicated subset: CD45RA+ positively selected. The chain joins TRBV28 to TRBJ1-2; no clear D. This receptor was obtained from a man aged 30 to 45 in good health. The CDR3 sequence is CASSLALYGYTF. CDR3 nucleotides: TGTGCCAGCAGTTTGGCGCTTTATGGCTACACCTTC.